The rows below give T cell receptor beta chains drawn from one sample of a study of early T cells in non-severe SARS-CoV-2 infection. TCRdb reprocessed the 5' RACE reads via MiXCR and lists one record per CDR3 protein. Of about 64,000 distinct CDR3 sequences in the sample, 20% to 25% are singletons; the top ten hold 15% to 20%. The sequences come from whole blood, collected at baseline. The receptor set was obtained from an adult who was a healthcare worker with PCR-confirmed SARS-CoV-2 infection or an uninfected control (not recorded which). CDR3s include the opening cysteine and the closing phenylalanine or tryptophan. A D gene is named only where the DNA matches it firmly. Not every row has a clone size; where given, it reads once, few, many or a size class.

J: TRBJ2-3
size: -
V: TRBV20-1
D: -
CDR3: CSARDGSASEDTQYF
DNA: TGCAGTGCTAGAGATGGGTCCGCCTCTGAAGATACGCAGTATTTT

J: TRBJ1-1
size: few
V: TRBV18
D: -
CDR3: CASSPQQMNTEAFF
DNA: TGTGCCAGCTCACCCCAGCAGATGAACACTGAAGCTTTCTTT

J: TRBJ2-3
size: -
V: TRBV11-2
D: TRBD2
CDR3: CASSLVSGGALSTDTQYF
DNA: TGTGCCAGCAGCTTAGTCAGCGGGGGGGCTCTAAGCACAGATACGCAGTATTTT

J: TRBJ2-5
size: -
V: TRBV5-4
D: -
CDR3: CASSLQGVKTQNF
DNA: TGTGCCAGCAGCTTGCAGGGTGTAAAGACCCAGAACTTC

J: TRBJ2-2
size: few
V: TRBV28
D: -
CDR3: CASTLVGTGELFF
DNA: TGTGCCAGCACTCTCGTCGGCACCGGGGAGCTGTTTTTT

J: TRBJ2-5
size: -
V: TRBV10-1
D: -
CDR3: CASSDGSSAETQYF
DNA: TGCGCCAGCAGTGATGGTTCGAGCGCAGAGACCCAGTACTTC

J: TRBJ2-5
size: few
V: TRBV29-1
D: -
CDR3: CSVEGGGSQETQYF
DNA: TGCAGCGTTGAAGGGGGAGGCAGCCAAGAGACCCAGTACTTC

J: TRBJ2-1
size: -
V: TRBV11-2
D: -
CDR3: CASSLPRTRDNEQFF
DNA: TGTGCCAGCAGCCTCCCCCGGACAAGAGACAATGAGCAGTTCTTC

J: TRBJ2-3
size: -
V: TRBV5-1
D: -
CDR3: CASRGVVTDTQYF
DNA: TGCGCCAGCCGAGGTGTGGTCACAGATACGCAGTATTTT

J: TRBJ1-5
size: many
V: TRBV3-1
D: -
CDR3: CASSQEGGSNQPQHF
DNA: TGTGCCAGCAGCCAAGAGGGGGGAAGCAATCAGCCCCAGCATTTT

J: TRBJ2-1
size: few
V: TRBV24-1
D: TRBD2
CDR3: CATAGGGKEEQFF
DNA: TGTGCCACCGCGGGCGGGGGGAAAGAGGAGCAGTTCTTC

J: TRBJ2-2
size: few
V: TRBV12-3/TRBV12-4
D: -
CDR3: CASSSLGGELFF
DNA: TGTGCCAGCAGTTCTCTTGGCGGGGAGCTGTTTTTT

J: TRBJ2-5
size: -
V: TRBV7-9
D: -
CDR3: CASSSTDTPQETQYF
DNA: TGTGCCAGCAGCTCCACGGACACCCCGCAAGAGACCCAGTACTTC

J: TRBJ2-5
size: -
V: TRBV5-1
D: -
CDR3: CASTTGPKETQYF
DNA: TGCGCCAGCACAACCGGGCCCAAAGAGACCCAGTACTTC

J: TRBJ2-1
size: -
V: TRBV19
D: TRBD1
CDR3: CATQSGQEYNEQFF
DNA: TGTGCCACCCAATCGGGACAGGAGTACAATGAGCAGTTCTTC

J: TRBJ2-7
size: few
V: TRBV20-1
D: -
CDR3: CSARAPVTYEQYF
DNA: TGCAGTGCTAGAGCCCCGGTAACCTACGAGCAGTACTTC

J: TRBJ1-1
size: -
V: TRBV5-1
D: -
CDR3: CASSIRANTEAFF
DNA: TGCGCCAGCAGTATCAGGGCGAACACTGAAGCTTTCTTT

J: TRBJ2-1
size: few
V: TRBV29-1
D: -
CDR3: CSGHLAIYNEQFF
DNA: TGCAGCGGGCACCTAGCGATCTACAATGAGCAGTTCTTC

J: TRBJ2-3
size: -
V: TRBV18
D: TRBD2
CDR3: CASSPLAGKGTDTQYF
DNA: TGTGCCAGCTCACCACTAGCGGGGAAAGGTACAGATACGCAGTATTTT

J: TRBJ1-1
size: many
V: TRBV2
D: -
CDR3: CASSGQFNTEAFF
DNA: TGTGCCAGCAGCGGACAGTTTAACACTGAAGCTTTCTTT

J: TRBJ1-1
size: -
V: TRBV7-8
D: -
CDR3: CASSFTLPTRLNTEAFF
DNA: TGTGCCAGCAGCTTTACCCTTCCGACCAGGCTGAACACTGAAGCTTTCTTT

J: TRBJ1-5
size: -
V: TRBV20-1
D: -
CDR3: CSARDGTTPGGNQPQHF
DNA: TGCAGTGCTAGAGACGGAACCACCCCGGGTGGCAATCAGCCCCAGCATTTT

J: TRBJ2-7
size: few
V: TRBV7-9
D: -
CDR3: CASSFSGDHEQYF
DNA: TGTGCCAGCAGCTTTTCCGGGGACCACGAGCAGTACTTC

J: TRBJ1-1
size: few
V: TRBV25-1
D: -
CDR3: CASSELGMNTEAFF
DNA: TGTGCCAGCAGTGAACTGGGGATGAACACTGAAGCTTTCTTT

J: TRBJ1-5
size: -
V: TRBV6-1
D: TRBD1
CDR3: CASSGGGAGQPQHF
DNA: TGTGCCAGCAGTGGAGGGGGCGCGGGTCAGCCCCAGCATTTT

J: TRBJ2-2
size: -
V: TRBV2
D: -
CDR3: CASRQQGDTGELFF
DNA: TGTGCCAGCAGGCAACAGGGAGACACCGGGGAGCTGTTTTTT

J: TRBJ2-5
size: -
V: TRBV2
D: TRBD2
CDR3: CASSETSGGAGGTQYF
DNA: TGTGCCAGCAGCGAGACTAGCGGGGGGGCCGGAGGGACCCAGTACTTC

J: TRBJ1-5
size: few
V: TRBV12-3/TRBV12-4
D: -
CDR3: CASSFAHRLPQHF
DNA: TGTGCCAGCAGTTTTGCCCATCGTCTACCCCAGCATTTT

J: TRBJ2-1
size: few
V: TRBV7-2
D: -
CDR3: CASSLGGSLTYNEQFF
DNA: TGTGCCAGCAGCTTAGGCGGCAGCCTCACCTACAATGAGCAGTTCTTC

J: TRBJ2-2
size: few
V: TRBV12-3/TRBV12-4
D: TRBD1
CDR3: CASSSGQLTGELFF
DNA: TGTGCCAGCAGTTCGGGACAGCTCACCGGGGAGCTGTTTTTT

J: TRBJ2-5
size: -
V: TRBV20-1
D: TRBD2
CDR3: CSASYSGGATQETQYF
DNA: TGCAGTGCTAGTTATAGCGGGGGGGCCACACAAGAGACCCAGTACTTC

J: TRBJ1-1
size: -
V: TRBV6-1
D: -
CDR3: CASREQGRTEAFF
DNA: TGTGCCAGCAGGGAACAGGGCCGCACTGAAGCTTTCTTT

J: TRBJ2-7
size: few
V: TRBV20-1
D: TRBD2
CDR3: CSASSTSGGGYEQYF
DNA: TGCAGTGCTAGCTCTACTAGCGGGGGGGGCTACGAGCAGTACTTC

J: TRBJ1-2
size: -
V: TRBV6-5
D: TRBD1
CDR3: CASSPRQGSGYTF
DNA: TGTGCCAGCAGCCCCCGACAGGGAAGTGGCTACACCTTC

J: TRBJ1-3
size: -
V: TRBV12-2
D: -
CDR3: CASRLVRRAERNTIYF
DNA: TGTGCAAGTCGCTTAGTTCGTAGGGCCGAACGGAACACCATATATTTT

J: TRBJ2-5
size: -
V: TRBV24-1
D: -
CDR3: CATSATGEETQYF
DNA: TGTGCCACCAGCGCGACAGGAGAAGAGACCCAGTACTTC

J: TRBJ2-4
size: many
V: TRBV7-6
D: -
CDR3: CASSLEGGSRLWYF
DNA: TGTGCCAGCAGCTTAGAGGGGGGTAGCCGGTTGTGGTACTTC

J: TRBJ1-2
size: few
V: TRBV7-9
D: -
CDR3: CASSPRGLRGDGYTF
DNA: TGTGCCAGCAGTCCCCGAGGGTTGAGGGGAGATGGCTACACCTTC

J: TRBJ1-1
size: few
V: TRBV3-1
D: -
CDR3: CASSSGGSSNTEAFF
DNA: TGTGCCAGCAGCTCAGGTGGAAGTTCGAACACTGAAGCTTTCTTT

J: TRBJ2-2
size: -
V: TRBV5-1
D: TRBD2
CDR3: CASSVALAGAGELFF
DNA: TGCGCCAGCAGCGTCGCTCTAGCGGGGGCCGGGGAGCTGTTTTTT

J: TRBJ1-1
size: -
V: TRBV12-3/TRBV12-4
D: -
CDR3: CASCSGTTNTEAFF
DNA: TGTGCCAGCTGTTCGGGGACCACAAACACTGAAGCTTTCTTT

J: TRBJ2-3
size: few
V: TRBV2
D: TRBD2
CDR3: CASSDPSGGLGTDTQYF
DNA: TGTGCCAGCAGTGATCCTAGCGGGGGGCTGGGAACAGATACGCAGTATTTT

J: TRBJ1-3
size: few
V: TRBV11-2
D: -
CDR3: CASSLGVIGNTIYF
DNA: TGTGCCAGCAGCTTAGGTGTGATTGGAAACACCATATATTTT

J: TRBJ1-1
size: many
V: TRBV13
D: -
CDR3: CASPWFGDRVDTEAFF
DNA: TGTGCCAGCCCATGGTTCGGGGACCGTGTCGACACTGAAGCTTTCTTT

J: TRBJ1-6
size: -
V: TRBV11-2
D: -
CDR3: CASSLAFNSPLHF
DNA: TGTGCCAGCAGCTTAGCTTTTAATTCACCCCTCCACTTT

J: TRBJ1-4
size: -
V: TRBV2
D: -
CDR3: CASSEEGLYKKLFF
DNA: TGTGCCAGCAGTGAAGAGGGGCTCTACAAGAAACTGTTTTTT

J: TRBJ2-3
size: few
V: TRBV24-1
D: -
CDR3: CATSGGAPGITDTQYF
DNA: TGTGCCACCAGTGGGGGGGCTCCAGGGATCACAGATACGCAGTATTTT

J: TRBJ2-3
size: many
V: TRBV7-3
D: -
CDR3: CASSSSGDADTQYF
DNA: TGTGCCAGCAGCTCCTCAGGGGACGCAGATACGCAGTATTTT

J: TRBJ2-7
size: few
V: TRBV10-3
D: -
CDR3: CAISESVLDYEQYF
DNA: TGTGCCATCAGTGAGAGCGTCCTCGACTACGAGCAGTACTTC

J: TRBJ1-3
size: -
V: TRBV29-1
D: -
CDR3: CSVKGSGNTIYF
DNA: TGCAGCGTTAAGGGCTCTGGAAACACCATATATTTT

J: TRBJ1-1
size: -
V: TRBV12-3/TRBV12-4
D: TRBD1
CDR3: CASSRTGMNTEAFF
DNA: TGTGCCAGCAGCAGGACAGGGATGAACACTGAAGCTTTCTTT

J: TRBJ2-5
size: few
V: TRBV15
D: -
CDR3: CATSREGGTQYF
DNA: TGTGCCACCAGCAGAGAAGGGGGGACCCAGTACTTC

J: TRBJ2-5
size: few
V: TRBV29-1
D: -
CDR3: CSVAGTSGETQYF
DNA: TGCAGCGTTGCCGGGACATCTGGGGAGACCCAGTACTTC

J: TRBJ1-5
size: many
V: TRBV4-1
D: -
CDR3: CASSQGASRSQPQHF
DNA: TGCGCCAGCAGCCAAGGGGCGAGCCGAAGTCAGCCCCAGCATTTT

J: TRBJ1-1
size: few
V: TRBV2
D: -
CDR3: CASKGTRELTEAFF
DNA: TGTGCCAGCAAGGGAACCAGGGAATTGACTGAAGCTTTCTTT

J: TRBJ1-5
size: -
V: TRBV7-2
D: -
CDR3: CASSLVGHYSNQPQHF
DNA: TGTGCCAGCAGCTTAGTAGGGCATTATAGCAATCAGCCCCAGCATTTT